This T cell receptor beta chain originates from a study of T cell changes during pregnancy in multiple sclerosis. Generated by immunoSEQ multiplex PCR, the TCRdb table keeps only in-frame clones and is missing some. The table lists about 110,000 clones, around 92% of them singletons. This CDR3 comprises 16 residues. J was trimmed by 4 bases and V by 0 bases; bases with no gene match: 6. Germline-derived CDR1 and CDR2 are SGHRS and YFSETQ. This clone was counted once. This sequence joins TRBV5-1 and TRBJ2-2; 7 nucleotides match TRBD1. This TCR was sampled from a female donor in good health, enrolled as a control in a pregnancy study. Here the sequenced sample was peripheral blood, taken in the third trimester of pregnancy. In DNA form, the CDR3 reads TGCGCCAGCAGCTTGGGGGGACAGATTGCCACCGGGGAGCTGTTTTTT. Its protein product is CASSLGGQIATGELFF.